One and the same sample provided the 24 T cell receptor beta chains below, sequenced in a study of blood T cell repertoires in COVID-19. Sequencing used immunoSEQ multiplex PCR; TCRdb keeps in-frame clones, though not all of them. Seen here are 250,000 or so clones, approximately 84% observed once, and the top ten hold roughly 4%. The sequencing sample was made of peripheral blood. These receptors originate from a man aged 50 or older with acute or convalescent COVID-19.

This clone was seen a few times. Other DNA sequences within the sample encode an identical CDR3. The chain recombines TRBV7-3 with TRBJ2-5; 9 bases align to TRBD1. Trimming took 1 base from V and 1 from J; bases not matched to a gene: 7. The germline V gene encodes CDR1 SGHTA and CDR2 FQGTGA. The CDR3 runs 17 residues. CDR3 sequence: CASSLNPDRGPQETQYF. In nucleotides, the CDR3 is TGTGCCAGCAGCTTAAACCCGGACAGGGGACCCCAAGAGACCCAGTACTTC.

This clone appeared a few times. The V and J genes are TRBV21-1 and TRBJ2-7; TRBD1, the D gene given by the table, was not confirmed from the DNA. TRBV21-1 is a known pseudogene. The CDR3 contains 15 residues. The CDR3 DNA is TGTGCCAGCAGTTTGACAAGACCACCCTCCTACGAGCAGTACTTC. Protein: CASSLTRPPSYEQYF.

The chain combines TRBV12-3 or TRBV12-4 with TRBJ1-1; no firm D call. V shed 6 bases and J shed 1 base, with 9 bases lying between them. The CDR3 length is 13 residues. The CDR3 DNA reads as TGTGCCAGCAGCGGGGTGAGGAACACTGAAGCTTTCTTT. Amino acid sequence: CASSGVRNTEAFF.

The chain recombines TRBV5-4 with TRBJ1-2; tentatively, D is TRBD1 (6 bases). Germline V CDR1 and CDR2: SGHNT, YYREEE (reference sequence). This CDR3 contains 16 residues. The ends were cut back, 3 bases at V and 5 bases at J, with 20 bases in the middle. CDR3 region: CASSSTPQGFGYGYTF. The CDR3 DNA reads as TGTGCCAGCAGCTCCACGCCACAGGGTTTCGGGTATGGCTACACCTTC.

The CDR3 DNA reads as TGTGCCAGCAGCCCGGGGTGGGATGAGCAGTTCTTC. This gives the protein CASSPGWDEQFF. The chain carries TRBV27 and TRBJ2-1; D is possibly TRBD2 (5 bases). The CDR3 is 12 amino acids. The germline V gene encodes CDR1 MNHEY and CDR2 SMNVEV (reference sequence). Trimming took off 6 bases at V and 8 bases at J, with 11 bases between the two ends.

This chain uses TRBV5-1 with TRBJ2-7; TRBD1 aligns across 10 bases. Germline V gene sequence: CDR1 SGHRS, CDR2 YFSETQ. V lost 4 bases, J lost 1 base, and 8 bases stayed unmatched. The CDR3 runs to 16 residues. Here the CDR3 reads CASSPMAGQGSYEQYF. The CDR3 DNA follows: TGCGCCAGCAGCCCCATGGCGGGACAGGGGTCCTACGAGCAGTACTTC.

CDR3 in DNA: TGTGCCAGCAGTTTACAGGGGTCTATGCCACCCCTCCACTTT. Protein product: CASSLQGSMPPLHF. This sequence joins TRBV27 and TRBJ1-6, with D perhaps TRBD1 (6 bases). The CDR3 is made up of 14 amino acids. Germline loops: CDR1 MNHEY, CDR2 SMNVEV (reference sequence). V was trimmed by 2 bases and J by 11 bases, leaving 13 bases between them.

This chain connects TRBV6-5 to TRBJ1-6, with 7 bases aligning to TRBD1. CDR1 and CDR2 (germline): MNHEY, SVGAGI. Trimming removed 7 bases from V and 2 bases from J; junction bases left unmatched: 5. The CDR3 consists of 15 residues. The CDR3 DNA follows: TGTGCCAGCATGGCCAGGGGGGCCTATAATTCACCCCTCCACTTT. It translates to CASMARGAYNSPLHF.

The chain couples TRBV13 to TRBJ2-7, with 8 bases that match TRBD1. Trimming took 1 base from V and 1 from J; bases not matched to a gene: 3. This CDR3 has 15 residues. Germline CDR1 and CDR2: PRHDT and FYEKMQ (reference sequence). The CDR3 is CASSLADRESYEQYF. As DNA, the CDR3 is TGTGCCAGCAGCTTAGCGGACAGGGAATCCTACGAGCAGTACTTC.

The CDR3 coding sequence is TGTGCCAGCAGCTTACTGGTCGTGGCCAACTATGGCTACACCTTC. Protein product: CASSLLVVANYGYTF. The chain joins TRBV7-8 to TRBJ1-2; no firm D call. The germline V and J ends were trimmed by 2 bases and 2 bases, with 12 bases remaining between them. Germline V gives CDR1 SGHVS, CDR2 FQNEAQ. The CDR3 sequence is 15 residues long.

This clone came up once. The genes are TRBV20-1 and TRBJ1-1; no reliable D call. CDR1 and CDR2 (germline): DFQATT, SNEGSKA (reference sequence). CDR3 size: 14 residues. Trimming removed 3 bases from V and 1 base from J, with 12 bases in between. CDR3 DNA sequence: TGCAGTGCTAGTTCCTGGAGGGAGAACACTGAAGCTTTCTTT. As protein: CSASSWRENTEAFF.

This clone showed up just once. The chain joins TRBV29-1 to TRBJ1-1; D is uncertain. The CDR3 length is 11 residues. Per germline, CDR1 SQVTM and CDR2 ANQGSEA. The V end was cut by 4 bases, the J end by 0 bases, with 3 bases between. The CDR3: CSVVLNTEAFF. The CDR3 DNA reads TGCAGCGTTGTCTTGAACACTGAAGCTTTCTTT.

The rearrangement links TRBV19 to TRBJ1-4, with 7 bases aligning to TRBD1. Trimming removed 5 bases from V and 8 bases from J; junction bases left unmatched: 11. Germline V gene sequence: CDR1 LNHDA, CDR2 SQIVND (reference sequence). The CDR3 consists of 15 residues. The CDR3 loop reads CASSRPGQLGEKLFF. The CDR3 region has the DNA TGTGCCAGTAGTCGACCGGGACAGCTTGGGGAAAAACTGTTTTTT.

Here the CDR3 DNA reads TGCGCCAGCAGCTTGGGGAGGTTGGACACTGAAGCTTTCTTT. Amino acids: CASSLGRLDTEAFF. The rearrangement links TRBV5-1 to TRBJ1-1, with D unclear. V was shortened by 0 bases and J by 3 bases, with 9 bases between the two germline ends. Germline V CDR1 and CDR2: SGHRS, YFSETQ. The CDR3 spans 14 residues. Using reference TRBV5-1 and TRBJ1-1 for the parts outside the CDR3, the full variable domain is KAGVTQTPRYLIKTRGQQVTLSCSPISGHRSVSWYQQTPGQGLQFLFEYFSETQRNKGNFPGRFSGRQFSNSRSEMNVSTLELGDSALYLCASSLGRLDTEAFFGQGTRLTVV.

This sequence joins TRBV4-1 and TRBJ2-1, with 7 bases lining up with TRBD2. Germline loops: CDR1 MGHRA, CDR2 YSYEKL. V gave up 4 bases and J gave up 5 bases; unmatched junction bases: 5. There are 14 residues in the CDR3. CDR3 residues: CASSPLGTNNEQFF. CDR3 sequence (DNA): TGCGCCAGCAGCCCACTTGGGACTAACAATGAGCAGTTCTTC.

The rearrangement links TRBV11-2 to TRBJ2-7; D perhaps matches TRBD2 (5 bases). This CDR3 has 12 amino acids. The ends were cut back, 0 bases at V and 6 bases at J, with 6 bases in the middle. CDR1 is SGHAT and CDR2 is FQNNGV in the germline V gene. The chain's CDR3 is CASSLDEGEQYF. For the CDR3, the DNA is TGTGCCAGCAGCTTAGATGAGGGCGAGCAGTACTTC.

The chain employs TRBV2 and TRBJ1-5, with D possibly matching TRBD1 (5 bases). The CDR3 runs 14 residues. V dropped 5 bases and J dropped 5 bases, with 13 bases sitting between them. The germline V gene has CDR1 SNHLY and CDR2 FYNNEI. CDR3 sequence (DNA): TGTGCCAGCAGTCTGCAGGGTTTGGATCAGCCCCAGCATTTT. It codes for CASSLQGLDQPQHF.

V gene TRBV6-5 combines with J gene TRBJ2-3; 8 positions agree with TRBD2. This CDR3 is built from 13 residues. Looked up from germline, CDR1 is MNHEY and CDR2 is SVGAGI. V dropped 6 bases and J dropped 1; count of bases not matched to a gene: 0. The CDR3, as DNA: TGTGCCAGCAGGACTAGCGGCACAGATACGCAGTATTTT. Protein sequence: CASRTSGTDTQYF.

This clone has just one count. J is TRBJ1-1 and V is TRBV5-4; possibly TRBD1 for D (6 bases). Germline V gene sequence: CDR1 SGHNT, CDR2 YYREEE (reference sequence). CDR3 size: 14 residues. Trimming shortened V by 4 bases and J by 0 bases, and 10 bases separated the two germline ends. CDR3 sequence (DNA): TGTGCCAGCAGCCCGGACAGCATGAACACTGAAGCTTTCTTT. Its translation is CASSPDSMNTEAFF.

The chain uses TRBV7-3 and TRBJ1-3; D is perhaps TRBD1 (5 bases). Looked up from germline, CDR1 is SGHTA and CDR2 is FQGTGA. Between the trimmed V and J ends, which lost 5 bases and 7 bases, there was a span of 6 bases. This CDR3 region has 11 residues. The CDR3 loop is CASSGGNTIYF. The DNA for the CDR3 is TGTGCCAGCAGCGGGGGGAACACCATATATTTT.

This CDR3 reads CASSSTGTGGIYGYTF. CDR3 DNA: TGTGCCAGCAGCTCCACCGGGACAGGGGGAATCTATGGCTACACCTTC. The rearrangement links TRBV13 to TRBJ1-2, with 11 nucleotides matching TRBD1. Trimming took 4 bases from V and 4 from J; bases not matched to a gene: 8. Germline V gives CDR1 PRHDT, CDR2 FYEKMQ (reference sequence). The CDR3 is 16 residues long.

Note on this clone: A junction end diverges from the germline sequence, so it may reflect a read error. The V call is TRBV7-3, the J call TRBJ2-7; D not certain. The V gene's germline CDR1 is SGHTA and CDR2 FQGTGA. This CDR3 has 8 amino acids. The chain's CDR3 is CASSLFPF. The CDR3 DNA sequence: TGTGCCAGCAGCTTATTCCCTTTC.

The chain recombines TRBV19 with TRBJ2-5, with TRBD2 matching 7 bases. CDR1 is LNHDA, CDR2 SQIVND, per germline (reference sequence). The V and J ends lost 0 bases and 7 bases, in that order; junction bases with no gene match: 11. The CDR3 totals 16 residues. In DNA, the CDR3 is TGTGCCAGTAGTATAGACCGGGACTACCACCGGGGGACCCAGTACTTC. Translated: CASSIDRDYHRGTQYF.

The chain has TRBV30 and TRBJ2-7; 7 nucleotides align to TRBD1. Germline V gives CDR1 GTSNPN, CDR2 SVGIG (reference sequence). J gave up 0 bases and V 6 bases, and 5 bases lay outside the gene matches. CDR3 size: 13 residues. CDR3 amino acids: CACTRDSSYEQYF. The CDR3 DNA follows: TGTGCCTGTACCCGGGACAGCTCCTACGAGCAGTACTTC.